Reported below is one T cell receptor (beta chain). What it binds is not known. Donors showed nominal health when sampled, although they likely had unrecorded immune exposures. Germline CDR1 reads MNHEY; CDR2 reads SVGAGI. V was clipped by 7 bases and J by 2 bases; unmatched bases: 9. The length of the CDR3 is 15 residues. The record originates from a study of cytomegalovirus exposure and HLA in healthy donors. Study in general: Prior work identified some 120 million unique TCR beta sequences in approximately 180 million T cells. Out of about 410 genotyped donors, roughly 80% belonged to the Caucasian-associated ancestry cluster. Overall study results and limits: Some V segments could not be told apart, so they were left out, TRBV6-2 and TRBV6-3 among them.

PCR employed 60 Vbeta and 13 Jbeta primers. The data were produced by immunoSEQ multiplex PCR, yet TCRdb's version contains in-frame clones alone and is incomplete. This sample has roughly 110,000 clones, with under 80% found just once. The TCR was taken from a woman aged 40 to 49 in good health and CMV-seropositive. Sequenced input: PBMCs. The chain couples TRBV6-5 to TRBJ1-2; TRBD1 agrees at 8 bases. CDR3: CASTPGQAINYGYTF. Here the CDR3 DNA reads TGTGCCAGCACTCCGGGACAGGCGATAAACTATGGCTACACCTTC.